These 15 T cell receptor beta chains were sequenced from one sample in a study of CD8+ T cells in alopecia areata. Documented treatment: oral pan-JAK inhibitor, 5-10 mg twice daily. Extraction and reverse transcription of RNA yielded cDNA as the sequencing template. The repertoire was sequenced with immunoSEQ multiplex PCR; TCRdb's copy has only in-frame clones and lacks some. The sample records approximately 280,000 clones, 58% being singletons. Sequenced material: CD4+ T cells sorted from blood, taken at week 24, from a patient treated with tofacitinib. Every receptor here comes from a human donor with alopecia areata.

This clone was counted between two and nine times. The chain is built from TRBV29-1 and TRBJ2-5; 12 bases match TRBD1. The junction had 17 bases not matched to a gene; V was cut back by 1 base and J by 5 bases. This CDR3 contains 19 residues. In germline, CDR1 is SQVTM, CDR2 ANQGSEA. This CDR3 is CSVEGVRDRGRSVEETQYF. The CDR3 region has the DNA TGCAGCGTTGAAGGAGTCCGGGACAGGGGGCGATCAGTGGAGGAGACCCAGTACTTC.

This clone came up once. CDR3 nucleotides: TGCAGCGTTGCCAAGATCTACGAGCAGTACTTC. Its translation is CSVAKIYEQYF. This rearrangement joins TRBV29-1 to TRBJ2-7; no definite D call. Germline V gives CDR1 SQVTM, CDR2 ANQGSEA. Trimming removed 4 bases from V and 3 bases from J, with 7 bases in between. The CDR3 covers 11 residues.

This clone was seen only a few times. DNA of the CDR3: TGCGCCAGCAGCGTAGCCGGACCCACAGATACGCAGTATTTT. Protein product: CASSVAGPTDTQYF. The chain uses TRBV5-1 and TRBJ2-3; D gene ambiguous. V lost 4 bases, J lost 2 bases, and 11 bases lay in between. This CDR3 is 14 amino acids long. CDR1 SGHRS and CDR2 YFSETQ come from the germline V gene.

The chain uses TRBV18 and TRBJ1-2; D unclear. Trimming shortened V by 3 bases and J by 2 bases, and 10 bases separated the two germline ends. This CDR3 region has 14 residues. The V gene's germline CDR1 is KGHSH and CDR2 LQKENI. CDR3 bases: TGTGCCAGCTCACCGGCGGCCCTGAACTATGGCTACACCTTC. This encodes CASSPAALNYGYTF.

The chain combines TRBV9 with TRBJ2-7; D gene uncertain. Trimming cost V 4 bases and J 0 bases, with 11 bases left between them. The CDR3 has 14 amino acids. Looked up from germline, CDR1 is SGDLS and CDR2 is YYNGEE. This chain's CDR3 is CASSPRPSSYEQYF. The DNA of the CDR3 is TGTGCCAGCAGCCCCCGTCCCAGCTCCTACGAGCAGTACTTC.

This clone has a handful of counts. This chain links TRBV29-1 with TRBJ1-3; D unclear. This CDR3 spans 20 amino acids. V lost 3 bases, J lost 0 bases, and 27 bases lay in between. Germline assignment: CDR1 SQVTM and CDR2 ANQGSEA. The CDR3 DNA reads TGCAGCGTTGACGCTCCCTCCGACGACGAAGAGGGCTACTCTGGAAACACCATATATTTT. This codes for CSVDAPSDDEEGYSGNTIYF.

This clone was picked up a small number of times. The chain is built from TRBV30 and TRBJ2-7; 9 positions agree with TRBD1. CDR1 is GTSNPN and CDR2 is SVGIG in the germline V gene (reference sequence). The CDR3 sequence is 13 residues long. V was clipped by 4 bases and J by 3 bases; unmatched bases: 4. DNA of the CDR3: TGTGCCTGGACCGGACAGGGGAACTACGAGCAGTACTTC. Translated: CAWTGQGNYEQYF.

The chain combines TRBV30 with TRBJ1-5; TRBD1 is a possible D gene (5 bases). Germline V gene sequence: CDR1 GTSNPN, CDR2 SVGIG (reference sequence). Trimming took off 1 base at V and 5 bases at J, with 9 bases between the two ends. The CDR3 sequence is 13 residues long. The CDR3 region is CAWSARGYQPQHF. CDR3 coding DNA: TGTGCCTGGAGTGCAAGGGGATATCAGCCCCAGCATTTT. The variable domain in full, completed from reference TRBV30 and TRBJ1-5, reads SQTIHQWPATLVQPVGSPLSLECTVEGTSNPNLYWYRQAAGRGLQLLFYSVGIGQISSEVPQNLSASRPQDRQFILSSKKLLLSDSGFYLCAWSARGYQPQHFGDGTRLSIL.

The J gene is TRBJ1-5, the V gene TRBV30, with D maybe TRBD1 (5 bases). Germline V gene data show CDR1 as GTSNPN and CDR2 as SVGIG (reference sequence). The V and J ends lost 5 bases and 0 bases respectively, with 8 bases between them. The CDR3 totals 13 residues. The CDR3 protein is CAWRGNSNQPQHF. CDR3 in DNA: TGTGCCTGGCGGGGGAATAGCAATCAGCCCCAGCATTTT.

The chain links TRBV5-1 to TRBJ2-7, with a weak D call TRBD1 (6 bases). Per germline, CDR1 SGHRS and CDR2 YFSETQ. V gave up 4 bases and J gave up 2 bases, with 16 bases separating them. The CDR3 has 15 amino acids. The CDR3 reads CASSLQTTGAYEQYF. Here the CDR3 DNA reads TGCGCCAGCAGCCTCCAAACGACAGGAGCCTACGAGCAGTACTTC. The whole variable domain, filled in from reference TRBV5-1 and TRBJ2-7, reads KAGVTQTPRYLIKTRGQQVTLSCSPISGHRSVSWYQQTPGQGLQFLFEYFSETQRNKGNFPGRFSGRQFSNSRSEMNVSTLELGDSALYLCASSLQTTGAYEQYFGPGTRLTVT.

The chain has TRBV2 and TRBJ2-2; TRBD2 agrees at 8 bases. The V and J ends lost 8 bases and 4 bases, in that order; junction bases with no gene match: 9. The germline V gene has CDR1 SNHLY and CDR2 FYNNEI. The CDR3 consists of 15 residues. The CDR3 loop reads CASGGRSGGTGELFF. The CDR3 DNA reads as TGTGCCAGCGGCGGACGGAGCGGGGGCACCGGGGAGCTGTTTTTT.

On this clone: Other nucleotide sequences from this sample produce the same CDR3. The chain couples TRBV30 to TRBJ1-1, with D hard to call. CDR3 size: 12 residues. Germline CDR1 and CDR2: GTSNPN and SVGIG (reference sequence). V was cut by 2 bases and J by 1 base, with 5 bases left in between. The CDR3 spells CAWSLGNTEAFF. DNA for the CDR3: TGTGCCTGGAGTCTGGGGAACACTGAAGCTTTCTTT.

The genes are TRBV5-1 and TRBJ2-5; 13 bases fit TRBD2. CDR3 length: 17 residues. Germline values: CDR1 SGHRS, CDR2 YFSETQ. Losses at the gene ends were 3 bases for V and 0 bases for J; bases not matched to a gene: 5. The CDR3 region is CASSSGLAGVYQETQYF. DNA of the CDR3: TGCGCCAGCAGCTCAGGACTAGCGGGGGTTTACCAAGAGACCCAGTACTTC.

The CDR3 here is CASKLQDSYNSPLHF. In DNA form, the CDR3 reads TGTGCCAGCAAGCTACAGGACAGTTATAATTCACCCCTCCACTTT. This sequence joins TRBV2 and TRBJ1-6, with D maybe TRBD1 (6 bases). This CDR3 has 15 residues. CDR1 is SNHLY, CDR2 FYNNEI, per germline. With 7 bases removed from V and 4 bases from J, the gap between germline ends came to 14 bases.

This chain joins TRBV10-2 and TRBJ2-1, with unresolved D. Trimming took 6 bases from V and 7 from J, leaving 22 bases between them. The CDR3 loop spans 16 amino acids. The germline V gene has CDR1 WSHSY and CDR2 SAAADI. The chain's CDR3 is CASSHPGPEIRNEQFF. CDR3 nucleotides: TGCGCCAGCAGCCACCCCGGGCCCGAAATTCGGAATGAGCAGTTCTTC.